This entry describes one T cell receptor beta chain. Its antigen is unknown. Measured with immunoSEQ multiplex PCR; TCRdb has only the in-frame clones, and not every one. The repertoire holds about 82,000 clones, about nine tenths seen once, with 0.1% in the top ten. V gave up 1 base and J gave up 5 bases, with 7 bases separating them. Germline V gene sequence: CDR1 LGHNT, CDR2 FRNRAP. The CDR3 sequence is 13 residues long. This entry is derived from a study of graft-versus-host responses after intestinal transplantation. Across the study: Multivisceral, liver-intestinal, or isolated intestinal transplants were received by the recipients. Every recipient had anti-thymocyte globulin induction and two to three years of tacrolimus plus steroids.

Study results and caveats: Peak circulating GvH clone levels tracked with early post-transplant HvG declines. In recipient marrow, GvH clones were found, and some appeared first in ileum or blood.

J is TRBJ2-3 and V is TRBV12-5, with D maybe TRBD2 (5 bases). The sequences come from unstimulated CD4+ T cells sorted from spleen or lymph node cells, collected before intestinal transplant. This TCR was sampled from a human donor who received an intestinal transplant. The CDR3 spells CASGLGGLDTQYF. The CDR3 nucleotides are TGTGCTAGTGGTTTGGGAGGGTTAGATACGCAGTATTTT.